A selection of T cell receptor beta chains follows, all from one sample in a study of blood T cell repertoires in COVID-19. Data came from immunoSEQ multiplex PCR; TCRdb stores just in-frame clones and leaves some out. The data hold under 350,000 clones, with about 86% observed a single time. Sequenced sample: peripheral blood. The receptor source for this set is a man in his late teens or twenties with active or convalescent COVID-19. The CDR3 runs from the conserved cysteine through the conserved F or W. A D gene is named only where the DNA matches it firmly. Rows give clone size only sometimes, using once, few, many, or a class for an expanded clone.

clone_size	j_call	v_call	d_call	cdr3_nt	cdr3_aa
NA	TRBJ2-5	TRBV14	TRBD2	TGTGCCAGCAGCCAATGGGGGGGGACGGAGACCCAGTACTTC	CASSQWGGTETQYF
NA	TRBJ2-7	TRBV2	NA	TGTGCCAGCAGTGACGTGCGGGACGAGCAGTACTTC	CASSDVRDEQYF
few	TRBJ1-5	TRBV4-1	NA	TGCGCCAGCAGCAGGGGCCATAGCAATCAGCCCCAGCATTTT	CASSRGHSNQPQHF
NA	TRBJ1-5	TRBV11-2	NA	TGTGCCAGCACCTCGTTACGGGGCAATCAGCCCCAGCATTTT	CASTSLRGNQPQHF
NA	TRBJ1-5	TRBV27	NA	TGTGCCAGCAGTAACATCAATCAGCCCCAGCATTTT	CASSNINQPQHF
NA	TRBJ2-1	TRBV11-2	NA	TGTGCCAGCACTCTGGATAGCTATGAGCAGTTCTTC	CASTLDSYEQFF
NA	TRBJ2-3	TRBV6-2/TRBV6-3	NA	TGTGCCAGCAGCCCGGGGCTATCCACAGATACGCAGTATTTT	CASSPGLSTDTQYF
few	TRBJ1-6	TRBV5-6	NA	TGTGCCAGCAGCTTGGGGGGTCAGGGCTCCTATAATTCACCCCTCCACTTT	CASSLGGQGSYNSPLHF
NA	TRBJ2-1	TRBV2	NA	TGTGCCAGCACGCAGGGCGGCTCCTACAATGAGCAGTTCTTC	CASTQGGSYNEQFF
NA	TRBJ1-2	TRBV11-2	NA	TGTGCCAGCAGCTTAGATTCAGGGTTCACCTATGGCTACACCTTC	CASSLDSGFTYGYTF
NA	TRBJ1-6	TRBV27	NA	TGTGCCAGCAGTTTAACCGGGGTAATTCAACCCCTCCACTTT	CASSLTGVIQPLHF
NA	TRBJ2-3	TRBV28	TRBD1	TGTGCCTCCCCCCCCCGCAGGCGCGAGGGGGCTAGCACAGATACGCAGTATTTT	CASPPRRREGASTDTQYF
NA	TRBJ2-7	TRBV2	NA	TGTGCCAGCAGTGATTCCTCTCGAGCCTCCTACGAGCAGTACTTC	CASSDSSRASYEQYF
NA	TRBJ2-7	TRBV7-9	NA	TGTGCCAGCAGCGGCGGGGGCGTGTCCCACTACGAGCAGTACTTC	CASSGGGVSHYEQYF
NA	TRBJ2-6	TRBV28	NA	TGTGCCAGCAGTTTACAGGGATTCTATGGGGCCAACGTCCTGACTTTC	CASSLQGFYGANVLTF
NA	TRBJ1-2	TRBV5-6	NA	TGTGCCAGCAGCTTGTTAGTGGGCGCATTGGGCTACACCTTC	CASSLLVGALGYTF
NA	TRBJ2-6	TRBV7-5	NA	TGTGTCAGAAGCAGATCGACAGAACCCTGGGCCAACGTCCTGACTTTC	CVRSRSTEPWANVLTF
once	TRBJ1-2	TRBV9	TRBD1	TGTGCCAGCAGCGTAGAAGGGGGACAGAAGATCTACACCTTC	CASSVEGGQKIYTF
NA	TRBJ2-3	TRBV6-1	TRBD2	TGTGCCAGCAGGGAATTCGGGACTAGCGGGAGGGCAGATACGCAGTATTTT	CASREFGTSGRADTQYF
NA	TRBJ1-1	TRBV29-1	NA	TGCAGCGTTGAACCTGGGAGCACTGAAGCTTTCTTT	CSVEPGSTEAFF
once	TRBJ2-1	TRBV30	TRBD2	TGTGCCTGCCCCTTGGATAGCGGGAAGAATGAGCAGTTCTTC	CACPLDSGKNEQFF
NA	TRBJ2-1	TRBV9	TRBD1	TGTGCCAGCAGCGTCGGGACAGGGAGAAATGAGCAGTTCTTC	CASSVGTGRNEQFF
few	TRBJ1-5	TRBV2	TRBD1	TGTGCCAGCAGAGGACAGGGGGTAAGCAATCAGCCCCAGCATTTT	CASRGQGVSNQPQHF
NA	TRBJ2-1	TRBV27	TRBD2	TGTGCCAGCCAGCGGGAAACGGGAGTTATTTTTGAGCAGTTCTTC	CASQRETGVIFEQFF
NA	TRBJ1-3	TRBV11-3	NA	TGTGCCAGCAGCTTACTTCAGGGCTCGGGAAACACCATATATTTT	CASSLLQGSGNTIYF
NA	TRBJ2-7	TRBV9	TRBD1	TGTGCCAGCAGCGCCAGACAGGGAATAAAGCAGTACTTC	CASSARQGIKQYF
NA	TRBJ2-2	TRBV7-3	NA	TGTGCCAGCAGCTCCAACCCCCCGCAGGGCTCCGGGGAGCTGTTTTTT	CASSSNPPQGSGELFF
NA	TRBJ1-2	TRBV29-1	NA	TGCAGCTCCCTCCAAGCCGTCTTCTATGGCTACACCTTC	CSSLQAVFYGYTF
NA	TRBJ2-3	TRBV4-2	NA	TGTGCCAGCAGCCAGGAGAAGAGAGGGCAGTATTTT	CASSQEKRGQYF
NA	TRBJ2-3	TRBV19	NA	TGTGCCGGGGGGAAAGGAGGCACAGATACGCAGTATTTT	CAGGKGGTDTQYF
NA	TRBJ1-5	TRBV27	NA	TGTGCCAGCAGTTTGACGGGGATTTGGCCCCAGCATTTT	CASSLTGIWPQHF
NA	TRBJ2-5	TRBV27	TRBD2	TGTGCCAGCAGTTTATCGACTAGCGGGGGCCAAGAGACCCAGTACTTC	CASSLSTSGGQETQYF
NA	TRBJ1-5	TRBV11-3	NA	TGTGCCAGCAGCTTACGGGGGGATTCAAATCAGCCCCAGCATTTT	CASSLRGDSNQPQHF
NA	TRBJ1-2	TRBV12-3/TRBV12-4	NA	TGTGCCAGCAGGCCAGGGCGTCTAGGTGGCTACACCTTC	CASRPGRLGGYTF
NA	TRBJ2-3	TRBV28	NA	TGTGCCAGCGGGAACCGGGAAGGTACGCAGTATTTT	CASGNREGTQYF